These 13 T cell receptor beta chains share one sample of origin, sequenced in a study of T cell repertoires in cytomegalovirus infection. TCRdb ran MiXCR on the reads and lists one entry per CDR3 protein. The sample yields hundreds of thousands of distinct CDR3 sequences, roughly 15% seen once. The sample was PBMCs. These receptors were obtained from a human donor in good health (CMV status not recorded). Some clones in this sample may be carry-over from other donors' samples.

The CDR3 sequence is CASIQGVRTEAFF. The CDR3 region has the DNA TGTGCCAGCATACAGGGTGTAAGGACTGAAGCTTTCTTT. The chain has TRBV6-4 and TRBJ1-1; possibly TRBD1 for D (6 bases). The germline CDR1 and CDR2 sequences are MRHNA and SNTAGT. V lost 7 bases and J lost 5, with 14 bases in between. This CDR3 has 13 amino acids.

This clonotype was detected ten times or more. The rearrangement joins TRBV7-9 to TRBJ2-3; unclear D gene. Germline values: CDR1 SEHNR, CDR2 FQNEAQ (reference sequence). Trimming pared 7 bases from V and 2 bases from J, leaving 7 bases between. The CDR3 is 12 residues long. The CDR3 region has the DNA TGTGCCAGCAACCAGATCACAGATACGCAGTATTTT. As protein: CASNQITDTQYF.

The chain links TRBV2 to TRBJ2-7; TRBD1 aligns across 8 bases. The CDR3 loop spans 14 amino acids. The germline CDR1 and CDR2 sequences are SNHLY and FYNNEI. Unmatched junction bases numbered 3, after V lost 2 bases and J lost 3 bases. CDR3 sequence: CASSEPGGVYEQYF. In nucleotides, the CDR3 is TGTGCCAGCAGTGAACCAGGGGGCGTCTACGAGCAGTACTTC.

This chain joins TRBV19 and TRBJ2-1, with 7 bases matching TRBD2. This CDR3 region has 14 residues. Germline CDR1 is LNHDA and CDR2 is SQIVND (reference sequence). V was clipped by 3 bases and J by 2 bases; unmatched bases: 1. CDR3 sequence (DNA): TGTGCCAGTAGTATGGCGGGGGCCTACAATGAGCAGTTCTTC. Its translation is CASSMAGAYNEQFF.

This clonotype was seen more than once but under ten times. The CDR3 is CASSHLLARTNEKLFF. In DNA form, the CDR3 reads TGCGCCAGCAGCCACCTGTTGGCCCGGACTAATGAAAAACTGTTTTTT. The chain links TRBV4-1 to TRBJ1-4; unclear D gene. Germline V lookup: CDR1 MGHRA, CDR2 YSYEKL. Trimming pared 3 bases from V and 2 bases from J, leaving 13 bases between. This CDR3 comprises 16 residues.

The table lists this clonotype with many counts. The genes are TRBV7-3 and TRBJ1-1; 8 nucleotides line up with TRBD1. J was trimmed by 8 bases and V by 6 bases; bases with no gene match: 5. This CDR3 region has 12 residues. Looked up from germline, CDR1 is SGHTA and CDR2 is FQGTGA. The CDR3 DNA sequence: TGTGCCAGCAGTCCCGGACAGGGCGAAGCTTTCTTT. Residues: CASSPGQGEAFF.

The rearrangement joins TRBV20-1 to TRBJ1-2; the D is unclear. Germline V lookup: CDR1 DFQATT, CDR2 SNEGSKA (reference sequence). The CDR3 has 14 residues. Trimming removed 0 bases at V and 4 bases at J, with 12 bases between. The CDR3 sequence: CSARDIRDSYGYTF. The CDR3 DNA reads TGCAGTGCTAGAGATATAAGGGATAGCTATGGCTACACCTTC.

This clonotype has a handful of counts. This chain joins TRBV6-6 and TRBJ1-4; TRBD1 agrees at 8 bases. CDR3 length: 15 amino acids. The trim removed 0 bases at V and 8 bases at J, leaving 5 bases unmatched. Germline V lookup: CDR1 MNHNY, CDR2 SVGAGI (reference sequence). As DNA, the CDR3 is TGTGCCAGCAGTTACTCCAGGGGGCTCGACGAAAAACTGTTTTTT. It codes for CASSYSRGLDEKLFF.

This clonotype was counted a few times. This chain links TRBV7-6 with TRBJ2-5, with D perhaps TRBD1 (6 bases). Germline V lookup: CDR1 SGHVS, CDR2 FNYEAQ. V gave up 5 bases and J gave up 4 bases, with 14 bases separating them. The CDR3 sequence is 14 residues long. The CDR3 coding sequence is TGTGCCAGCAGCCCCCGGACAGCGGTAGAGACCCAGTACTTC. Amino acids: CASSPRTAVETQYF.

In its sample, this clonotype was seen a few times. CDR3 region: CSASSTGTYEQYF. The CDR3 DNA reads TGCAGTGCTAGTTCGACAGGGACCTACGAGCAGTACTTC. V is TRBV20-1 and J is TRBJ2-7, with 7 bases identical to TRBD1. The V segment lost 3 bases and the J segment 2 bases; nucleotides outside the gene matches: 4. From germline, CDR1 is DFQATT and CDR2 SNEGSKA (reference sequence). The CDR3 runs to 13 residues.

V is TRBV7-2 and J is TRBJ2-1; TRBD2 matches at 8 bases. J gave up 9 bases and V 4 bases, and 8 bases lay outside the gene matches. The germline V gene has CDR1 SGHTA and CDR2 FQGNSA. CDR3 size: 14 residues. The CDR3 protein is CASSSVGTRSEQFF. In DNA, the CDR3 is TGTGCCAGCAGCTCGGTCGGGACTAGAAGTGAGCAGTTCTTC.

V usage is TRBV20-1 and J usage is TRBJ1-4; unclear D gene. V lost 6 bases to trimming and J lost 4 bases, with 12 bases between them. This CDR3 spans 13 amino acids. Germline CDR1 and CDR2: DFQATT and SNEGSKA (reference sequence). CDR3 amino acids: CSAPAGDNEKLFF. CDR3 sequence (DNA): TGCAGTGCCCCGGCCGGGGATAATGAAAAACTGTTTTTT.

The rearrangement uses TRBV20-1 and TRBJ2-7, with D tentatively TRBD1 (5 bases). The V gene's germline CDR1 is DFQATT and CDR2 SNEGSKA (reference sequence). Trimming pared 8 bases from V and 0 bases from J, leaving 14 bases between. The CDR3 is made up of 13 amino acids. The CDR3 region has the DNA TGCAGTAGCCCCAGGGATAGCTCCTACGAGCAGTACTTC. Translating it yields CSSPRDSSYEQYF.